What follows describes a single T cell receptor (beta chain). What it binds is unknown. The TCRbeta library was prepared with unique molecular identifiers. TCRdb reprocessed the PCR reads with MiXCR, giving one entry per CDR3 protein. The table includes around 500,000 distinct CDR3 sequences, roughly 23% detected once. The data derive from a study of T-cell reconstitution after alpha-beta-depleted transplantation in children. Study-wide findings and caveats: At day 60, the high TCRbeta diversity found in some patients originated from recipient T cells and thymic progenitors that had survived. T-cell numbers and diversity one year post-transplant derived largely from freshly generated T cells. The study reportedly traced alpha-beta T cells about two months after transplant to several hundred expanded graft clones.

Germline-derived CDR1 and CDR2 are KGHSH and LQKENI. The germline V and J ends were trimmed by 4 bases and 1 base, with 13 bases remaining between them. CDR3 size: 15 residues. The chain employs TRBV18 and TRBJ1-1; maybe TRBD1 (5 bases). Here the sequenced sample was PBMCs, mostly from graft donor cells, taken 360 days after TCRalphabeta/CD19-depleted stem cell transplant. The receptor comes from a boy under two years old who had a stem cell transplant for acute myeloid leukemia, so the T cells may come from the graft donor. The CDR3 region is CASSRVEGTNTEAFF. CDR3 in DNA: TGTGCCAGCTCACGTGTGGAGGGGACGAACACTGAAGCTTTCTTT.